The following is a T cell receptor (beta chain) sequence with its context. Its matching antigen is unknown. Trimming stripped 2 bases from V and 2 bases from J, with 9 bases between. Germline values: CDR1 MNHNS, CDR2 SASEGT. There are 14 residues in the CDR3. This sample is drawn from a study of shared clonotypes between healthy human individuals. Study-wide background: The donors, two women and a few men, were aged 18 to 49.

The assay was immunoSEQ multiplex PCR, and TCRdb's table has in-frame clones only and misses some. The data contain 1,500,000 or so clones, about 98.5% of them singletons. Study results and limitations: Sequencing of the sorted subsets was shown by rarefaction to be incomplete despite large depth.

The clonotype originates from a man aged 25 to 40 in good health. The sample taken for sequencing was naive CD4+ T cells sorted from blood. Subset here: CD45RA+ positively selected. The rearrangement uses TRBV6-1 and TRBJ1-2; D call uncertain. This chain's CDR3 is CASSESPGNYGYTF. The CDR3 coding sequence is TGTGCCAGCAGTGAATCCCCCGGAAACTATGGCTACACCTTC.